These 25 T cell receptor beta chains originate from one sample sequenced in a study of blood T cell repertoires in COVID-19. Method: immunoSEQ multiplex PCR; TCRdb's copy keeps in-frame clones and lacks some. The sample holds about 320,000 clones, about 92% seen once. The specimen was PBMCs or T cells enriched from blood (not recorded which). The receptors were sampled from a man aged 55-75 years who had recovered from COVID-19.

This chain joins TRBV4-1 and TRBJ1-2, with D unclear. The V gene's germline CDR1 is MGHRA and CDR2 YSYEKL. With 1 base removed from V and 4 bases from J, the gap between germline ends came to 7 bases. The CDR3 is 13 amino acids. DNA for the CDR3: TGCGCCAGCAGCCAAGTGTCCCTCTATGGCTACACCTTC. As protein: CASSQVSLYGYTF.

This sequence joins TRBV28 and TRBJ1-6; 7 nucleotides line up with TRBD1. Germline loops: CDR1 MDHEN, CDR2 SYDVKM. V shed 2 bases, J shed 8 bases, and the junction held 3 bases outside the gene matches. This CDR3 is 14 amino acids long. As DNA, the CDR3 is TGTGCCAGCAGTTTAGGAGGGGGCCATTCACCCCTCCACTTT. This translates into CASSLGGGHSPLHF.

The rearrangement links TRBV18 to TRBJ2-5; D is uncertain. Germline V lookup: CDR1 KGHSH, CDR2 LQKENI. CDR3 length: 14 amino acids. V lost 4 bases and J 1 base, leaving 10 bases between the germline ends. DNA for the CDR3: TGTGCCAGCTCACTCCATGCGGTCCAAGAGACCCAGTACTTC. Protein sequence: CASSLHAVQETQYF.

This sequence joins TRBV5-1 and TRBJ2-1; D is possibly TRBD2 (6 bases). The germline V and J ends were trimmed by 2 bases and 9 bases, with 9 bases remaining between them. This CDR3 is 12 amino acids long. CDR1 is SGHRS, CDR2 YFSETQ, per germline. The CDR3 loop is CASSFWGLEQFF. CDR3 in DNA: TGCGCCAGCAGCTTTTGGGGACTTGAGCAGTTCTTC.

The CDR3 region is CASSLTSGEELFF. The CDR3 DNA follows: TGTGCCAGCAGCTTAACTTCCGGCGAGGAACTGTTTTTT. This chain links TRBV7-3 with TRBJ1-4; D not resolved. The germline gives CDR1 SGHTA, CDR2 FQGTGA. Trimming removed 0 bases from V and 12 bases from J, with 11 bases in between. The CDR3 runs 13 residues. Combining the CDR3 with reference TRBV7-3 and TRBJ1-4 gives the whole variable domain GAGVSQTPSNKVTEKGKYVELRCDPISGHTALYWYRQSLGQGPEFLIYFQGTGAADDSGLPNDRFFAVRPEGSVSTLKIQRTERGDSAVYLCASSLTSGEELFFGSGTQLSVL.

The V gene is TRBV7-2, the J gene TRBJ2-1; tentative D call: TRBD2 (6 bases). V was shortened by 7 bases and J by 6 bases, with 16 bases between the two germline ends. The CDR3 has 14 residues. Germline V gene sequence: CDR1 SGHTA, CDR2 FQGNSA. The CDR3 bases are TGTGCCAGCACCCGGGACTTGCTTCCCAATGAGCAGTTCTTC. Protein: CASTRDLLPNEQFF.

The chain uses TRBV4-1 and TRBJ1-5; possibly TRBD1 for D (6 bases). The germline V and J ends were trimmed by 2 bases and 7 bases, with 9 bases remaining between them. Per germline, CDR1 MGHRA and CDR2 YSYEKL. The CDR3 contains 13 residues. The CDR3 reads CASSQNRDQPQHF. In DNA form, the CDR3 reads TGCGCCAGCAGCCAAAACAGGGACCAGCCCCAGCATTTT.

The chain carries TRBV7-2 and TRBJ2-7; D not resolved. The V end was cut by 5 bases, the J end by 9 bases, with 17 bases between. The CDR3 is 13 residues long. Per germline, CDR1 SGHTA and CDR2 FQGNSA. CDR3 in DNA: TGTGCCAGCAGCCAAGACCATGGAGACGGGCAGTACTTC. Amino acid sequence: CASSQDHGDGQYF.

The rearrangement links TRBV5-4 to TRBJ2-3, with D possibly being TRBD2 (6 bases). V lost 4 bases and J 3 bases, leaving 24 bases between the germline ends. The germline CDR1 and CDR2 sequences are SGHNT and YYREEE (reference sequence). The CDR3 has 18 amino acids. For the CDR3, the DNA is TGTGCCAGCAGCCTCCGGGTTGGCGGGGACGTGTTGACAGATACGCAGTATTTT. Translating gives CASSLRVGGDVLTDTQYF.

The chain joins TRBV15 to TRBJ2-2; D might be TRBD1 (6 bases). With 1 base removed from V and 5 bases from J, the gap between germline ends came to 14 bases. In germline, CDR1 is LNHNV, CDR2 YYDKDF (reference sequence). The CDR3 totals 16 residues. The chain's CDR3 is CATSRVAGVPTGELFF. CDR3 nucleotides: TGTGCCACCAGCAGAGTAGCAGGGGTACCTACCGGGGAGCTGTTTTTT.

V usage is TRBV24-1 and J usage is TRBJ2-1; a possible D gene is TRBD2 (7 bases). V was shortened by 4 bases and J by 8 bases, with 17 bases between the two germline ends. This CDR3 spans 15 amino acids. CDR1 KGHDR and CDR2 SFDVKD come from the germline V gene. CDR3: CATSETGGPGDEQFF. CDR3 in DNA: TGTGCCACCAGTGAGACGGGGGGCCCTGGGGATGAGCAGTTCTTC.

This clone has a single count. The CDR3 DNA sequence: TGTGCCTGCCGGGACTCGAAGCTCGGTACCTACGAGCAGTACTTC. Encoded protein: CACRDSKLGTYEQYF. This rearrangement joins TRBV6-5 to TRBJ2-7; D is perhaps TRBD2 (6 bases). The V end lost 11 bases, the J end lost 2 bases, and 22 bases lay between the germline ends. The CDR3 is 15 residues long. Germline CDR1 is MNHEY and CDR2 is SVGAGI.

The chain uses TRBV7-2 and TRBJ1-1; 8 bases are shared with TRBD1. V was clipped by 4 bases and J by 7 bases; unmatched bases: 8. Germline V gives CDR1 SGHTA, CDR2 FQGNSA. The length of the CDR3 is 14 residues. The DNA of the CDR3 is TGTGCCAGCAGCTCAAACAGGGGGAAAGATGAAGCTTTCTTT. Protein: CASSSNRGKDEAFF.

This chain uses TRBV29-1 with TRBJ1-2, with TRBD1 identical over 7 bases. The CDR3 has 13 residues. The V gene's germline CDR1 is SQVTM and CDR2 ANQGSEA. The V gene end was trimmed by 6 bases and the J gene end by 0 bases; junction bases not matched to a gene: 4. As DNA, the CDR3 is TGCAGCGTCACGACAGGGACTAACTATGGCTACACCTTC. Encoded protein: CSVTTGTNYGYTF. The full variable domain, with the rest looked up from reference TRBV29-1 and TRBJ1-2, is SAVISQKPSRDICQRGTSLTIQCQVDSQVTMMFWYRQQPGQSLTLIATANQGSEATYESGFVIDKFPISRPNLTFSTLTVSNMSPEDSSIYLCSVTTGTNYGYTFGSGTRLTVV.

The V and J genes are TRBV5-1 and TRBJ1-4, with D possibly matching TRBD1 (6 bases). Germline CDR1 SGHRS, CDR2 YFSETQ. Trimming left V 3 bases short and J 4 bases short, with 10 bases between. There are 14 residues in the CDR3. This chain's CDR3 is CASSSDRNNEKLFF. CDR3 DNA sequence: TGCGCCAGCAGCTCGGACAGAAATAATGAAAAACTGTTTTTT.

V and J are TRBV7-9 and TRBJ1-2; 7 bases map to TRBD1. CDR3 length: 16 residues. Losses at the gene ends were 2 bases for V and 1 base for J; bases not matched to a gene: 7. CDR1 and CDR2 (germline): SEHNR, FQNEAQ (reference sequence). As DNA, the CDR3 is TGTGCCAGCAGCTTACGACAGGGACCTCTTAACTATGGCTACACCTTC. Protein product: CASSLRQGPLNYGYTF.

The V and J genes are TRBV6-2 or TRBV6-3 and TRBJ2-1, with TRBD2 matching over 9 bases. This CDR3 has 15 amino acids. The ends lost 5 bases at V and 4 bases at J; junction bases unmatched: 6. Germline loops: CDR1 MNHEY, CDR2 SVGEGT. The CDR3 DNA is TGTGCCAGCAGTGGGGGACTAGCAGAATACAATGAGCAGTTCTTC. Protein product: CASSGGLAEYNEQFF.

The chain links TRBV2 to TRBJ2-3; 7 nucleotides align to TRBD1. The V gene end was trimmed by 6 bases and the J gene end by 3 bases; junction bases not matched to a gene: 6. The CDR3 runs to 14 residues. Germline CDR1 reads SNHLY; CDR2 reads FYNNEI. The CDR3: CASRQQGSTDTQYF. The CDR3, as DNA: TGTGCCAGCAGGCAACAGGGGTCGACAGATACGCAGTATTTT.

The J gene is TRBJ2-7, the V gene TRBV2, with 9 bases lining up with TRBD1. Trimming cost V 8 bases and J 6 bases; bases outside gene matches: 11. There are 14 residues in the CDR3. CDR1 is SNHLY, CDR2 FYNNEI, per germline. The CDR3 is CASGGQGSMSEQYF. CDR3 DNA sequence: TGTGCCAGCGGGGGACAGGGAAGTATGTCCGAGCAGTACTTC.

The chain uses TRBV7-9 and TRBJ2-7; D may be TRBD1 (6 bases). Between the trimmed V and J ends, which lost 2 bases and 6 bases, there was a span of 11 bases. CDR1 and CDR2 from the germline V gene are SEHNR and FQNEAQ (reference sequence). The CDR3 covers 13 residues. Written as DNA, the CDR3 is TGTGCCAGCAGCTTATCAGGGGTCGCCGAGCAGTACTTC. Amino acids: CASSLSGVAEQYF.

The chain has TRBV7-2 and TRBJ1-5; D is possibly TRBD1 (5 bases). The CDR3 totals 16 residues. V was cut by 5 bases and J by 0 bases, with 14 bases left in between. CDR1 is SGHTA, CDR2 FQGNSA, per germline. CDR3: CASSVTENYSNQPQHF. The CDR3 region has the DNA TGTGCCAGCAGCGTGACAGAGAACTATAGCAATCAGCCCCAGCATTTT.

The chain recombines TRBV6-1 with TRBJ1-2, with 7 bases lining up with TRBD1. The CDR3 runs 14 residues. Germline CDR1 MNHNS, CDR2 SASEGT. Trimming took 2 bases from V and 2 from J; bases not matched to a gene: 2. CDR3 DNA sequence: TGTGCCAGCAGTGAACAACAGGGGAACTATGGCTACACCTTC. Its protein product is CASSEQQGNYGYTF.

The chain links TRBV30 to TRBJ1-2, with 9 nucleotides matching TRBD1. Per germline, CDR1 GTSNPN and CDR2 SVGIG (reference sequence). The V and J ends lost 0 bases and 4 bases, in that order; junction bases with no gene match: 6. CDR3 length: 15 amino acids. The CDR3 coding sequence is TGTGCCTGGAGTGTGGGGTCGGGACAGGGCTATGGCTACACCTTC. It yields the protein CAWSVGSGQGYGYTF.

The CDR3 region has the DNA TGCGCCAGCAGCCTTCGACAGGGGGGCGCTAGTGAAAAACTGTTTTTT. It yields the protein CASSLRQGGASEKLFF. This sequence joins TRBV5-1 and TRBJ1-4, with TRBD1 matching over 9 bases. The CDR3 is 16 amino acids. In germline, CDR1 is SGHRS, CDR2 YFSETQ. V lost 4 bases to trimming and J lost 7 bases; unmatched junction nucleotides: 11. The whole variable domain, remainder taken from reference TRBV5-1 and TRBJ1-4, is KAGVTQTPRYLIKTRGQQVTLSCSPISGHRSVSWYQQTPGQGLQFLFEYFSETQRNKGNFPGRFSGRQFSNSRSEMNVSTLELGDSALYLCASSLRQGGASEKLFFGSGTQLSVL.

The chain combines TRBV6-5 with TRBJ1-3, with 10 nucleotides matching TRBD1. The trim removed 8 bases at V and 0 bases at J, leaving 1 base unmatched. The germline gives CDR1 MNHEY, CDR2 SVGAGI. The CDR3 length is 14 residues. DNA for the CDR3: TGTGCCAGCCGGACAGGGGGCTCTGGAAACACCATATATTTT. It specifies CASRTGGSGNTIYF.